The rows below give T cell receptor beta chains drawn from one sample of a study of blood T cell repertoires in COVID-19. Method: immunoSEQ multiplex PCR; TCRdb's copy keeps in-frame clones and lacks some. Here the sample spans 150,000 or so clones, around 90% being singletons. The sequenced sample consisted of peripheral blood. The source is a man aged 55 to 70 with COVID-19, enrolled during active disease. Each CDR3 is given with its conserved first and last residue. A D gene is named only where the DNA matches it firmly. Size is stated for part of the rows, as once, few or many counts, or as a class when the clone is expanded.

v_call,clone_size,d_call,j_call,cdr3_aa,cdr3_nt
TRBV10-3,NA,NA,TRBJ2-5,CAISDRTKETQYF,TGTGCCATCAGTGACAGAACCAAAGAGACCCAGTACTTC
TRBV30,NA,NA,TRBJ1-1,CAWKPGNTEAFF,TGTGCCTGGAAACCAGGTAATACTGAAGCTTTCTTT
TRBV2,NA,NA,TRBJ1-4,CASSGAIQANEKLFF,TGTGCCAGCAGTGGGGCGATTCAGGCTAATGAAAAACTGTTTTTT
TRBV24-1,NA,TRBD1,TRBJ2-1,CATSEETGAIAYNEQFF,TGTGCCACCAGTGAGGAAACAGGGGCCATTGCCTACAATGAGCAGTTCTTC
TRBV10-3,few,NA,TRBJ1-1,CAISPGLLNTEAFF,TGTGCCATCAGTCCTGGACTCCTGAACACTGAAGCTTTCTTT
TRBV6-2/TRBV6-3,NA,TRBD2,TRBJ2-3,CASSYSSKLAGGSSTDTQYF,TGTGCCAGCAGTTACTCGAGCAAACTAGCGGGGGGTTCTAGCACAGATACGCAGTATTTT
TRBV7-3,NA,TRBD1,TRBJ1-1,CASSPTGGYNTEAFF,TGTGCCAGCAGCCCCACAGGGGGCTATAACACTGAAGCTTTCTTT
TRBV11-2,NA,NA,TRBJ1-1,CASSFLRGAEAFF,TGTGCCAGCAGCTTTTTGCGAGGAGCTGAAGCTTTCTTT
TRBV5-1,once,TRBD2,TRBJ2-1,CASSLSYPPLAGVSYNEQFF,TGCGCCAGCAGCTTATCTTACCCCCCTCTAGCGGGAGTCTCCTACAATGAGCAGTTCTTC
TRBV3-1/TRBV3-2,NA,TRBD2,TRBJ2-1,CASSQTASGAYNEQFF,TGTGCCAGCAGCCAAACCGCTAGCGGGGCCTACAATGAGCAGTTCTTC
TRBV12-5,NA,TRBD1,TRBJ1-4,CASGYTGTGHEKLFF,TGTGCTAGTGGTTACACCGGGACAGGCCATGAAAAACTGTTTTTT
TRBV3-1/TRBV3-2,NA,NA,TRBJ2-7,CASSQRGLYSYEQYF,TGTGCCAGCAGCCAACGAGGGTTGTACTCCTACGAGCAGTACTTC
TRBV5-8,NA,TRBD2,TRBJ2-5,CASSPGTSSTQETQYF,TGTGCCAGCAGTCCAGGGACTAGTAGCACACAAGAGACCCAGTACTTC
TRBV19,few,TRBD1,TRBJ1-5,CASSTMTGGDGNQPQHF,TGTGCCAGTAGTACGATGACAGGGGGCGATGGCAATCAGCCCCAGCATTTT
TRBV6-1,NA,NA,TRBJ1-3,CASSEQTAGNTIYF,TGTGCCAGCAGTGAACAAACAGCTGGAAACACCATATATTTT
TRBV7-2,NA,NA,TRBJ1-3,CASSPQRASSGNTIYF,TGTGCCAGCAGCCCCCAGAGGGCCAGCTCGGGAAACACCATATATTTT
TRBV19,NA,TRBD1,TRBJ1-2,CASSNVGHRGSNYGYTF,TGTGCCAGTAGTAATGTTGGACACAGGGGATCTAACTATGGCTACACCTTC
TRBV7-9,NA,TRBD2,TRBJ2-7,CASSLFGGAYEQYF,TGTGCCAGCAGCTTATTTGGGGGGGCCTACGAGCAGTACTTC